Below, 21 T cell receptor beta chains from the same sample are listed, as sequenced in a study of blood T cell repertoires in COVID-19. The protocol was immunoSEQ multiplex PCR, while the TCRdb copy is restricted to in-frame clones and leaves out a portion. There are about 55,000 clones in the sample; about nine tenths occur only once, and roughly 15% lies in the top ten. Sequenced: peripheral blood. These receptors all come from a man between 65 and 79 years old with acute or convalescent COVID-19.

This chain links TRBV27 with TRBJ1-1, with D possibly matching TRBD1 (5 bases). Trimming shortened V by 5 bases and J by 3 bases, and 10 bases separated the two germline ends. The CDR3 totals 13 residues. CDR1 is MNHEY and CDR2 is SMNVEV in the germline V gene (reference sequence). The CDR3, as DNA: TGTGCCAGCAGTGTACAGGTTTACACTGAAGCTTTCTTT. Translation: CASSVQVYTEAFF.

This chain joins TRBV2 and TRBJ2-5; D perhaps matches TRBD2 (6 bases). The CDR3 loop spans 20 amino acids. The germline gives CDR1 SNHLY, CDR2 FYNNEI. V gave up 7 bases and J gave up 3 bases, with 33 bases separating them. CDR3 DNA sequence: TGTGCCAGCATTCGAAGAAGTTTAGGGAAGGAGGGTTATGGAAAAGAGACCCAGTACTTC. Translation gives CASIRRSLGKEGYGKETQYF.

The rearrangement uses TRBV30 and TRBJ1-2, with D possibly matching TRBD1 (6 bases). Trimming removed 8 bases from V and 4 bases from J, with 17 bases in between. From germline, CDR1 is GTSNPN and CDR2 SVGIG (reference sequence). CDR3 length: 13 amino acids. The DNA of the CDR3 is TGTGCCGCCCGGACAGCACATCTCTATGGCTACACCTTC. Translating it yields CAARTAHLYGYTF.

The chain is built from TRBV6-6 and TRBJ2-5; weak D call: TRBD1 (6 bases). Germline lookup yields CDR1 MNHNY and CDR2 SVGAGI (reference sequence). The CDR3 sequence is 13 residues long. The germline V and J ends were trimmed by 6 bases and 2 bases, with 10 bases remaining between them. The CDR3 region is CASRQGPQETQYF. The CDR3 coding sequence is TGTGCCAGCAGACAGGGCCCTCAAGAGACCCAGTACTTC.

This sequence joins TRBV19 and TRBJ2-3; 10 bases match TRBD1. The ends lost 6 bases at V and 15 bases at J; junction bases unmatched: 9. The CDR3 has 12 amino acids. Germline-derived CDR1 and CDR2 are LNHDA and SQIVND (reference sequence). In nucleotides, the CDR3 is TGTGCCAGTAGCAATCCGGGACAGGGGTGTTATTTT. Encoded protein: CASSNPGQGCYF.

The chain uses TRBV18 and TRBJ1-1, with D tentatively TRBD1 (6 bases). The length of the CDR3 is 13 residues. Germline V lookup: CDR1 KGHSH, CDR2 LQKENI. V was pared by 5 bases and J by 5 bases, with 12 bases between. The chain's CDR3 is CASSSTGKTEAFF. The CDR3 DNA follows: TGTGCCAGCTCATCTACAGGGAAAACTGAAGCTTTCTTT. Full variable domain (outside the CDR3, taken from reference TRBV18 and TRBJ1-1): NAGVMQNPRHLVRRRGQEARLRCSPMKGHSHVYWYRQLPEEGLKFMVYLQKENIIDESGMPKERFSAEFPKEGPSILRIQQVVRGDSAAYFCASSSTGKTEAFFGQGTRLTVV.

This CDR3 is CASADRGPTDTQYF. The CDR3 DNA sequence: TGTGCCAGCGCCGACAGGGGGCCCACAGATACGCAGTATTTT. The rearrangement uses TRBV6-5 and TRBJ2-3; TRBD1 matches 10 bases. CDR3 size: 14 residues. Germline values: CDR1 MNHEY, CDR2 SVGAGI. V lost 8 bases, J lost 2 bases, and 4 bases stayed unmatched.

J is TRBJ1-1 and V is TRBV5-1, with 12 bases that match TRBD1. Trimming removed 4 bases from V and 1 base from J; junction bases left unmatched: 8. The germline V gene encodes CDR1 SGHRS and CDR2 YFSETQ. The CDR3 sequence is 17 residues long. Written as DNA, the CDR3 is TGCGCCAGCAGCGGAAAGGGACAGGGGGCTCCGAACACTGAAGCTTTCTTT. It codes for CASSGKGQGAPNTEAFF.

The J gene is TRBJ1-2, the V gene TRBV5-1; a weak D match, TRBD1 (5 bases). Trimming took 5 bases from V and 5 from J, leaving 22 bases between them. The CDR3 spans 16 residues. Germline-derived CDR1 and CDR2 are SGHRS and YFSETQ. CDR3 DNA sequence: TGCGCCAGCAGTCAAAAGTCTGGGACTGCAGAATATGGCTACACCTTC. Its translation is CASSQKSGTAEYGYTF.

CDR3: CASSPGGRNSPLHF. The CDR3 DNA follows: TGTGCCAGCAGTCCAGGGGGCAGGAATTCACCCCTCCACTTT. V is TRBV6-5 and J is TRBJ1-6, with 8 positions matching TRBD1. Trimming took 5 bases from V and 7 from J; bases not matched to a gene: 4. Germline lookup yields CDR1 MNHEY and CDR2 SVGAGI. The CDR3 is 14 amino acids.

The chain's CDR3 is CAIGGGAPNNEQFF. The DNA of the CDR3 is TGTGCCATCGGCGGGGGGGCCCCAAACAATGAGCAGTTCTTC. The V gene is TRBV6-5, the J gene TRBJ2-1; 9 nucleotides line up with TRBD2. CDR1 and CDR2 from the germline V gene are MNHEY and SVGAGI. The CDR3 runs 14 residues. The V segment lost 10 bases and the J segment 5 bases; nucleotides outside the gene matches: 9.

This CDR3 is CASSQDHPSSYNEQFF. The CDR3 DNA reads TGTGCCAGCAGCCAAGATCACCCGAGCTCCTACAATGAGCAGTTCTTC. The rearrangement joins TRBV3-1 (or the pseudogene TRBV3-2) to TRBJ2-1, with unresolved D. The CDR3 runs to 16 residues. From germline, CDR1 is LGHDT and CDR2 YNNKEL (reference sequence). Trimming took off 0 bases at V and 0 bases at J, with 9 bases between the two ends.

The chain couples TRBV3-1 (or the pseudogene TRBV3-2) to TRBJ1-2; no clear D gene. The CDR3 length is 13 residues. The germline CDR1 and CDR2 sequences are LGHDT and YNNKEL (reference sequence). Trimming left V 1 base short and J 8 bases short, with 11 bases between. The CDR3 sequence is CASSQGEAQGYTF. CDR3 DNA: TGTGCCAGCAGCCAAGGTGAGGCCCAGGGCTACACCTTC.

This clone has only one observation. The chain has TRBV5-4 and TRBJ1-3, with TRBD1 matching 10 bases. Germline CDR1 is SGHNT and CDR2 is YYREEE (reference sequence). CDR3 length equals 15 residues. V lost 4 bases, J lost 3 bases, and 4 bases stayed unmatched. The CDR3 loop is CASSLWTGGGNTIYF. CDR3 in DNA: TGTGCCAGCAGCCTATGGACAGGGGGTGGAAACACCATATATTTT.

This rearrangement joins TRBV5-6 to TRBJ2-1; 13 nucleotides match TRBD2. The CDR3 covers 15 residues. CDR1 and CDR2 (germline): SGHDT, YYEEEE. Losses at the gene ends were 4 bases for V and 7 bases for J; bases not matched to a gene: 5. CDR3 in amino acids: CASSPLAGGPNEQFF. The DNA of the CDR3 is TGTGCCAGCAGCCCACTAGCGGGGGGGCCGAATGAGCAGTTCTTC. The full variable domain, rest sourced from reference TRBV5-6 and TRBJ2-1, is DAGVTQSPTHLIKTRGQQVTLRCSPKSGHDTVSWYQQALGQGPQFIFQYYEEEERQRGNFPDRFSGHQFPNYSSELNVNALLLGDSALYLCASSPLAGGPNEQFFGPGTRLTVL.

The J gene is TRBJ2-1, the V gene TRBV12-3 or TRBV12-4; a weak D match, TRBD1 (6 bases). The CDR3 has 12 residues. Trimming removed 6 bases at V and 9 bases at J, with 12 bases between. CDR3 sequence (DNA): TGTGCCAGCAGAGCGGACAGCGGTGAGCAGTTCTTC. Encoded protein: CASRADSGEQFF.

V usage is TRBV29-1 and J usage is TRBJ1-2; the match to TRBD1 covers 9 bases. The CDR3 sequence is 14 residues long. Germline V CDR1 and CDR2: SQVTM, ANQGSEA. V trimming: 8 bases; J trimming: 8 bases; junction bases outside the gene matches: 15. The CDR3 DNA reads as TGCAGCTCCCATTTAGGGGGGACAGGGTCGGGCTACACCTTC. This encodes CSSHLGGTGSGYTF.

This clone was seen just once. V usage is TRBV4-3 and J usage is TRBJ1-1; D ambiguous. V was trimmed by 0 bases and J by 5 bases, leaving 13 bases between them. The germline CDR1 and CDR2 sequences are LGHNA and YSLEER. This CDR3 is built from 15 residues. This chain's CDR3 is CASSQDRNRGTEAFF. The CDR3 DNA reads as TGCGCCAGCAGCCAAGATAGGAACCGAGGAACTGAAGCTTTCTTT.

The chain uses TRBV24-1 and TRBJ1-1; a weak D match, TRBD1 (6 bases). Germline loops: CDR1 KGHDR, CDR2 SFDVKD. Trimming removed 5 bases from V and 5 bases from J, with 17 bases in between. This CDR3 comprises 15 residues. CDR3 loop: CATSARRGAGTEAFF. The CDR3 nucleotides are TGTGCCACCAGTGCTCGTCGGGGGGCAGGAACTGAAGCTTTCTTT.

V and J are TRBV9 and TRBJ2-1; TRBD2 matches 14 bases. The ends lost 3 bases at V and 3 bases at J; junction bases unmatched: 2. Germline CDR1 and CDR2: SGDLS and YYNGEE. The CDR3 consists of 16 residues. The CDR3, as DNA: TGTGCCAGCAGCGGAGGGACTAGCGGGGGCTACAATGAGCAGTTCTTC. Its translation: CASSGGTSGGYNEQFF.

The CDR3 reads CASSLGQGNNQPQHF. Here the CDR3 DNA reads TGTGCCAGCAGCCTTGGACAGGGAAACAATCAGCCCCAGCATTTT. V gene TRBV28 combines with J gene TRBJ1-5, with 8 bases that match TRBD1. CDR3 size: 15 residues. J lost 3 bases, V lost 6 bases, and 7 bases had no gene match. The germline V gene encodes CDR1 MDHEN and CDR2 SYDVKM.